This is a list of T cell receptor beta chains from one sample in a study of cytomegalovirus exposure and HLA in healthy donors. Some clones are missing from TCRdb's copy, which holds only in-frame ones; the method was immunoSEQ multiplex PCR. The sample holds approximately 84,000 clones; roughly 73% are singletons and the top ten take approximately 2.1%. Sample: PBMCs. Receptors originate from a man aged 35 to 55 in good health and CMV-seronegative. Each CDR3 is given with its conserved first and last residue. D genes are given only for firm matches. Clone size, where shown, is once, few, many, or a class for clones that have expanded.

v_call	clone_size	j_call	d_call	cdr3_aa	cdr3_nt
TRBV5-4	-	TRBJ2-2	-	CASSLAGWTIGAGELFF	TGTGCCAGCAGCTTGGCCGGGTGGACTATCGGGGCCGGGGAGCTGTTTTTT
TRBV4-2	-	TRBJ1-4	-	CASSRDPRAGSDEKLFF	TGTGCCAGCAGCCGCGACCCTCGAGCGGGGAGCGATGAAAAACTGTTTTTT
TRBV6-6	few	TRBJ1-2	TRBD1	CASGVGQGDYGYTF	TGTGCCAGCGGGGTGGGACAGGGTGACTATGGCTACACCTTC
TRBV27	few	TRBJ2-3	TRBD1	CASSLGTGNTDTQYF	TGTGCCAGCAGTTTAGGGACAGGGAACACAGATACGCAGTATTTT
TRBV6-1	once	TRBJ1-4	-	CASSPSEKLFF	TGTGCCAGCAGCCCTTCTGAAAAACTGTTTTTT
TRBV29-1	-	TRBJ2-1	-	CSVGGHLGPTYNEQFF	TGCAGCGTTGGGGGACACCTTGGGCCCACCTACAATGAGCAGTTCTTC
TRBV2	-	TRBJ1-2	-	CASLKDNGFGYTF	TGTGCCAGCCTTAAAGATAACGGGTTTGGCTACACCTTC
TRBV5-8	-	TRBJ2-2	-	CASSSTTGSANTGELFF	TGTGCCAGCAGCTCAACAACAGGAAGCGCGAACACCGGGGAGCTGTTTTTT
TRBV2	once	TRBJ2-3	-	CASSGTFPPDTQYF	TGTGCCAGCAGTGGGACATTTCCCCCAGATACGCAGTATTTT
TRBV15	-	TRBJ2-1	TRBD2	CATSREVGTSQEQFF	TGTGCCACCAGCAGAGAGGTAGGGACTAGCCAGGAGCAGTTCTTC
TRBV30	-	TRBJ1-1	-	CAWSVSGSEAFF	TGTGCCTGGAGTGTTAGCGGCTCTGAAGCTTTCTTT
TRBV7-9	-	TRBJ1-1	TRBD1	CASSLALGTGRSTEAFF	TGTGCCAGCAGCTTAGCTTTAGGGACAGGGAGGTCCACTGAAGCTTTCTTT
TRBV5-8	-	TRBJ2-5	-	CASSSQLETQYF	TGTGCCAGCAGCTCACAATTGGAGACCCAGTACTTC
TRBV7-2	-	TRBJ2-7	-	CASSFGAYEQYF	TGTGCCAGCAGCTTCGGAGCGTACGAGCAGTACTTC
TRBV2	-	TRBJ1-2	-	CASSVGGGYTF	TGTGCCAGCAGTGTGGGCGGGGGCTACACCTTC
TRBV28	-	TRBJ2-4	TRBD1	CASSFSNTGTGGAKNIQYF	TGTGCCAGCAGTTTCTCAAACACCGGGACAGGGGGAGCCAAAAACATTCAGTACTTC
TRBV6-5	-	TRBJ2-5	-	CASSSLLVAQETQYF	TGTGCCAGCAGTTCCCTATTGGTTGCCCAAGAGACCCAGTACTTC
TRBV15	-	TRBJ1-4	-	CATSGGRDIREKLFF	TGTGCCACCAGCGGGGGCAGGGATATACGAGAAAAACTGTTTTTT
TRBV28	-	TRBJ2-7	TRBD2	CASSMGLAGGRYEQYF	TGTGCCAGCAGCATGGGACTAGCGGGAGGGAGGTACGAGCAGTACTTC
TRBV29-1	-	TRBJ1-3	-	CSVEFGAGNTIYF	TGCAGCGTTGAATTCGGGGCTGGAAACACCATATATTTT
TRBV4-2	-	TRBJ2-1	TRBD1	CASSQGQGDYNEQFF	TGTGCCAGCAGCCAAGGACAGGGGGACTACAATGAGCAGTTCTTC
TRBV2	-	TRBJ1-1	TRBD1	CASMGTAVLTEAFF	TGTGCCAGCATGGGGACAGCGGTGCTCACTGAAGCTTTCTTT
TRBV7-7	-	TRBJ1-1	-	CASSPGPEIAFF	TGTGCTAGCAGCCCAGGGCCAGAAATAGCTTTCTTT
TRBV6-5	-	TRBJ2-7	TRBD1	CASSYSAGGTYEQYF	TGTGCCAGCAGTTACTCTGCAGGGGGCACCTACGAGCAGTACTTC
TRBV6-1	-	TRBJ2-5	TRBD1	CASSEAPWGTGRGQETQYF	TGTGCCAGCAGTGAAGCGCCATGGGGAACAGGCAGGGGGCAAGAGACCCAGTACTTC
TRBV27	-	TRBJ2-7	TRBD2	CASRPLVPSRAGGYEQYF	TGTGCCAGCAGGCCGCTCGTGCCCTCCCGGGCGGGGGGCTACGAGCAGTACTTC
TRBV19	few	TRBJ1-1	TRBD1	CASSRAGGPGMNTEAFF	TGTGCCAGTAGTAGGGCAGGGGGCCCAGGAATGAACACTGAAGCTTTCTTT
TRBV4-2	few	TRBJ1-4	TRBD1	CASSRNGDRANEKLFF	TGTGCCAGCAGCCGGAACGGGGACAGGGCCAATGAAAAACTGTTTTTT
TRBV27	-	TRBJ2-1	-	CASSLVDGGVDEQFF	TGTGCCAGCAGTTTGGTAGACGGAGGGGTGGATGAGCAGTTCTTC
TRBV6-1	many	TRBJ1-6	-	CASSVMGRGSYNSPLHF	TGTGCCAGCAGTGTCATGGGTAGGGGCTCCTATAATTCACCCCTCCACTTT
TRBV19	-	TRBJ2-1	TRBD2	CASSLSGPSGPYNEQFF	TGTGCCAGTAGTTTGAGTGGGCCTAGCGGTCCCTACAATGAGCAGTTCTTC
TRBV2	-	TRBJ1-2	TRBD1	CASSETTTGDGGYTF	TGTGCCAGCAGTGAAACGACGACAGGGGATGGCGGCTACACCTTC
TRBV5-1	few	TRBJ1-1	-	CASSLGFLSRNTEAFF	TGCGCCAGCAGCTTGGGGTTCCTATCGAGGAACACTGAAGCTTTCTTT
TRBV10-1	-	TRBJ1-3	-	CASSPGWTSGNTIYF	TGCGCCAGCAGTCCAGGGTGGACCTCTGGAAACACCATATATTTT
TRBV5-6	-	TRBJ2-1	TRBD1	CASSNRQGRSYNEQFF	TGTGCCAGCAGCAACCGACAGGGACGTTCCTACAATGAGCAGTTCTTC
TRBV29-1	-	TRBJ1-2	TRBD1	CSVDSGQGHGYTF	TGCAGCGTTGATTCTGGACAGGGACATGGCTACACCTTC
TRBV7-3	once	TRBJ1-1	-	CASSLSGSGRVNTEAFF	TGTGCCAGCAGCTTATCGGGGTCGGGGAGGGTGAACACTGAAGCTTTCTTT
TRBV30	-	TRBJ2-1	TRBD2	CASGGEREAWGQFF	TGTGCCTCGGGGGGGGAGCGGGAGGCCTGGGGGCAGTTCTTC
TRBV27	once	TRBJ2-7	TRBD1	CASSLNHRGSPYEQYF	TGTGCCAGCAGCCTAAACCACAGGGGATCACCCTACGAGCAGTACTTC